This TCR beta chain was captured by sequencing in a study of T cells in Graves' hyperthyroidism and ophthalmopathy. Study observations and caveats: A median around 5.9 months before onset, the model predicted ophthalmopathy.

Regarding this clonotype: The antigen is not known.

Regions amplified from RNA transcripts were the TCR beta CDR3 regions. First-round RT-PCR with HTBI primers amplified the TCR CDR3 region. MiXCR, run by TCRdb on the multiplex PCR reads, gives a single entry per CDR3 protein. The sample yields some 300,000 distinct CDR3 sequences, more than 10% seen once. The length of the CDR3 is 16 residues. V lost 1 base, J lost 6 bases, and 22 bases lay in between. Per germline, CDR1 DFQATT and CDR2 SNEGSKA (reference sequence). This TCR came from a woman aged 25 to 45 with Graves' hyperthyroidism that later progressed to Graves' ophthalmopathy. The chain carries TRBV20-1 and TRBJ2-7; D call uncertain. Source material: blood. CDR3 protein: CSARAPLELPTAEQYF. As DNA, the CDR3 is TGCAGTGCTAGAGCCCCCCTGGAACTCCCCACGGCCGAGCAGTACTTC.